Below, 26 T cell receptor beta chains from the same sample are listed, as sequenced in a study of T cells after yellow fever vaccination. TCRdb ran MiXCR on the 5' RACE reads and lists one entry per CDR3 protein. The repertoire holds 610,000 or so distinct CDR3 sequences, with about 12% as singletons. The sequences come from PBMCs, collected on the day of the yellow fever booster vaccination. These receptors originate from a man aged 30 to 39 who received the YFV17D yellow fever vaccine.

The chain has TRBV5-1 and TRBJ2-3; a weak D match, TRBD2 (5 bases). With 4 bases removed from V and 0 bases from J, the gap between germline ends came to 9 bases. The CDR3 is made up of 14 amino acids. CDR1 is SGHRS, CDR2 YFSETQ, per germline. CDR3 loop: CASSLGESTDTQYF. The CDR3 DNA reads as TGCGCCAGCAGCCTCGGGGAAAGCACAGATACGCAGTATTTT. The full variable domain, with the rest looked up from reference TRBV5-1 and TRBJ2-3, is KAGVTQTPRYLIKTRGQQVTLSCSPISGHRSVSWYQQTPGQGLQFLFEYFSETQRNKGNFPGRFSGRQFSNSRSEMNVSTLELGDSALYLCASSLGESTDTQYFGPGTRLTVL.

The chain carries TRBV18 and TRBJ2-7, with 9 bases aligning to TRBD1. The junction had 6 bases not matched to a gene; V was cut back by 3 bases and J by 6 bases. The CDR3 consists of 14 residues. Germline CDR1 reads KGHSH; CDR2 reads LQKENI. The CDR3 DNA sequence: TGTGCCAGCTCACCGGGACAGGGCCAGGGCGAGCAGTACTTC. Its protein product is CASSPGQGQGEQYF.

The chain couples TRBV5-1 to TRBJ2-5; the match to TRBD1 covers 9 bases. Germline V gene sequence: CDR1 SGHRS, CDR2 YFSETQ. J gave up 5 bases and V 0 bases, and 5 bases lay outside the gene matches. The CDR3 is made up of 15 amino acids. Here the CDR3 DNA reads TGCGCCAGCAGCTTGGCTGGACAGGGGACGGAGACCCAGTACTTC. Translated, it gives CASSLAGQGTETQYF.

V is TRBV12-3 or TRBV12-4 and J is TRBJ2-2; 9 nucleotides match TRBD2. The junction had 4 bases not matched to a gene; V was cut back by 2 bases and J by 0 bases. This CDR3 spans 17 amino acids. CDR3 region: CASSLSGGRANTGELFF. The CDR3 region has the DNA TGTGCCAGCAGTTTATCAGGCGGGAGGGCGAACACCGGGGAGCTGTTTTTT.

Here the CDR3 DNA reads TGTGCCAGCAGCTTGTACAGGGGGGCCTACAATGAGCAGTTCTTC. It is translated as CASSLYRGAYNEQFF. This chain links TRBV7-9 with TRBJ2-1; 8 nucleotides agree with TRBD1. The CDR3 extends over 15 amino acids. Per germline, CDR1 SEHNR and CDR2 FQNEAQ (reference sequence). V shed 3 bases and J 2 bases; nucleotides not matched to a gene: 3.

With respect to this clonotype: The junction departs from germline at one end; a sequencing error may be responsible. The CDR3 DNA reads TGTGCCAGCAGCTTAACGCGTTTTACCGGGGAGCCGTTTTTT. It codes for CASSLTRFTGEPFF. This chain uses TRBV7-3 with TRBJ2-2; D is possibly TRBD2 (5 bases). Germline lookup yields CDR1 SGHTA and CDR2 FQGTGA. This CDR3 region has 14 residues.

This clonotype was seen ten or more times. This chain uses TRBV11-2 with TRBJ2-1; 9 bases fit TRBD2. The CDR3 is 14 residues long. The ends lost 3 bases at V and 9 bases at J; junction bases unmatched: 6. Germline V gene lookup returns CDR1 SGHAT and CDR2 FQNNGV. CDR3 in DNA: TGTGCCAGCAGCTTTAACCGCGGGGGGGGTGAGCAGTTCTTC. Protein: CASSFNRGGGEQFF.

This clonotype appeared a few times. This chain links TRBV29-1 with TRBJ2-1; D uncertain. This CDR3 region has 13 residues. V lost 4 bases to trimming and J lost 5 bases, with 12 bases between them. Germline values: CDR1 SQVTM, CDR2 ANQGSEA. Written as DNA, the CDR3 is TGCAGCGTTGGTCGGCGGCAGGACAATGAGCAGTTCTTC. Its translation: CSVGRRQDNEQFF.

The genes are TRBV18 and TRBJ2-5; 8 nucleotides agree with TRBD2. The CDR3 is 14 residues long. Germline lookup yields CDR1 KGHSH and CDR2 LQKENI. Trimming removed 3 bases from V and 4 bases from J; junction bases left unmatched: 4. The CDR3 DNA reads as TGTGCCAGCTCACCGGGAGCGGGAGTAGAGACCCAGTACTTC. This encodes CASSPGAGVETQYF.

This clonotype was seen more than once but under ten times. CDR3 region: CASSSPAGYPYEQYF. CDR3 coding DNA: TGTGCCAGCAGTTCCCCCGCAGGGTATCCCTACGAGCAGTACTTC. The gene calls are TRBV6-5 and TRBJ2-7; D is perhaps TRBD1 (5 bases). This CDR3 comprises 15 residues. Germline assignment: CDR1 MNHEY and CDR2 SVGAGI. V dropped 4 bases and J dropped 2 bases, with 15 bases sitting between them.

J is TRBJ1-2 and V is TRBV19, with a tentative D call TRBD1 (5 bases). The CDR3 totals 15 residues. V was pared by 3 bases and J by 4 bases, with 15 bases between. CDR1 and CDR2 from the germline V gene are LNHDA and SQIVND (reference sequence). CDR3 coding DNA: TGTGCCAGTAGTATCACAGGACTGAACTCCTATGGCTACACCTTC. It is translated as CASSITGLNSYGYTF.

This clonotype was recorded at least ten times. The chain links TRBV20-1 to TRBJ2-4; TRBD1 matches 9 bases. J was trimmed by 0 bases and V by 5 bases; bases with no gene match: 2. This CDR3 is built from 14 residues. From germline, CDR1 is DFQATT and CDR2 SNEGSKA (reference sequence). Here the CDR3 DNA reads TGCAGTGCTGGGACAGGGCAAGCCAAAAACATTCAGTACTTC. Amino acid sequence: CSAGTGQAKNIQYF.

The table lists this clonotype with a few counts. The V and J genes are TRBV12-3 or TRBV12-4 and TRBJ2-2; 7 nucleotides match TRBD2. The CDR3 is 14 residues long. The trim removed 3 bases at V and 4 bases at J, leaving 2 bases unmatched. The CDR3 nucleotides read TGTGCCAGCAGTTTTGGACTAGGCACCGGGGAGCTGTTTTTT. Protein sequence: CASSFGLGTGELFF.

The chain couples TRBV20-1 to TRBJ2-7; D unresolved. Looked up from germline, CDR1 is DFQATT and CDR2 is SNEGSKA (reference sequence). CDR3 length: 13 residues. With 2 bases removed from V and 8 bases from J, the gap between germline ends came to 16 bases. The CDR3 spells CSARPTNDLQQYF. CDR3 DNA: TGCAGTGCTAGACCCACTAATGATCTACAGCAGTACTTC.

In this sample, this clonotype turned up a few times. The V call is TRBV10-1, the J call TRBJ2-1; D is perhaps TRBD1 or TRBD2 (7 bases each). The CDR3 runs to 13 residues. Deletions cut 9 bases from V and 11 bases from J, with 20 bases between. Germline CDR1 is WNHNN and CDR2 is SYGVQD (reference sequence). CDR3 sequence reads: CASGDREGSKQFF. The CDR3 nucleotides are TGCGCCAGTGGAGACAGGGAGGGTTCTAAGCAGTTCTTC.

The chain carries TRBV3-1 and TRBJ2-7; 14 bases fit TRBD2. Germline CDR1 LGHDT, CDR2 YNNKEL (reference sequence). This CDR3 contains 21 residues. The J segment lost 4 bases and the V segment lost 5 bases, leaving 22 bases of the junction unmatched. The CDR3 coding sequence is TGTGCCAGCAGCAAATGGGGCGGTTCCGGGACTAGCGGGAGAGAAAATTACGAGCAGTACTTC. This gives the protein CASSKWGGSGTSGRENYEQYF.

This clonotype was counted only a few times. V and J are TRBV29-1 and TRBJ2-5; D uncertain. The CDR3 spans 14 residues. V was pared by 0 bases and J by 0 bases, with 8 bases between. Germline CDR1 SQVTM, CDR2 ANQGSEA. The chain's CDR3 is CSVEDGKNQETQYF. The CDR3 nucleotides read TGCAGCGTTGAAGACGGCAAGAACCAAGAGACCCAGTACTTC.

The gene calls are TRBV12-3 or TRBV12-4 and TRBJ2-1, with D perhaps TRBD2 (5 bases). The CDR3 sequence is 14 residues long. The V end was cut by 1 base, the J end by 9 bases, with 13 bases between. CDR3 loop: CASSLDLVGGEQFF. The CDR3 DNA reads TGTGCCAGCAGTTTAGATCTGGTCGGAGGTGAGCAGTTCTTC.

V gene TRBV29-1 combines with J gene TRBJ2-3; D is perhaps TRBD1 (5 bases). Germline lookup yields CDR1 SQVTM and CDR2 ANQGSEA. V shed 3 bases and J shed 2 bases, with 12 bases lying between them. The CDR3 sequence is 14 residues long. The CDR3 loop is CSVDLAGSTDTQYF. In nucleotides, the CDR3 is TGCAGCGTTGATTTGGCAGGGTCCACAGATACGCAGTATTTT.

This clonotype was picked up a small number of times. This sequence joins TRBV20-1 and TRBJ1-1; 8 bases agree with TRBD1. V trimming: 6 bases; J trimming: 0 bases; junction bases outside the gene matches: 12. The germline V gene has CDR1 DFQATT and CDR2 SNEGSKA (reference sequence). The CDR3 is 16 amino acids. The CDR3 is CSAENIRQGLNTEAFF. The CDR3 coding sequence is TGCAGTGCCGAGAATATTCGACAGGGGCTGAACACTGAAGCTTTCTTT.

In its sample, this clonotype was seen a few times. The genes are TRBV4-3 and TRBJ2-7; unclear D gene. The CDR3 is 14 amino acids. Germline CDR1 and CDR2: LGHNA and YSLEER. V dropped 0 bases and J dropped 1 base, with 7 bases sitting between them. The CDR3 region has the DNA TGCGCCAGCAGCCAAGATCGGCGGTCCTACGAGCAGTACTTC. The encoded protein is CASSQDRRSYEQYF.

The gene calls are TRBV19 and TRBJ2-5; TRBD2 might be the D (5 bases). The CDR3 is made up of 13 amino acids. The germline V gene has CDR1 LNHDA and CDR2 SQIVND (reference sequence). With 5 bases removed from V and 3 bases from J, the gap between germline ends came to 10 bases. The DNA for the CDR3 is TGTGCCAGTAGTCGCCTAGCAGAAGAGACCCAGTACTTC. Translated: CASSRLAEETQYF.

The CDR3 DNA reads as TGTGCCAGCAGTAGGGGGGATAGCGGGAGTCCCCACTCGCGGCAGTTCTTC. Translation: CASSRGDSGSPHSRQFF. The chain employs TRBV6-2 or TRBV6-3 and TRBJ2-1, with TRBD2 matching over 9 bases. The CDR3 has 17 residues. V lost 5 bases to trimming and J lost 12 bases; unmatched junction nucleotides: 20. Germline values: CDR1 MNHEY, CDR2 SVGEGT.

This clonotype was observed a handful of times. The V gene is TRBV10-3, the J gene TRBJ1-1; D call uncertain. V lost 7 bases, J lost 0 bases, and 9 bases lay in between. CDR1 is ENHRY, CDR2 SYGVKD, per germline. The CDR3 runs 13 residues. The CDR3 sequence: CAIKERMNTEAFF. The CDR3 coding sequence is TGTGCCATCAAGGAACGGATGAACACTGAAGCTTTCTTT.

In its sample, this clonotype was seen a few times. The chain has TRBV10-2 and TRBJ2-2, with 8 bases that match TRBD2. Losses at the gene ends were 8 bases for V and 3 bases for J; bases not matched to a gene: 8. Germline-derived CDR1 and CDR2 are WSHSY and SAAADI. The CDR3 is made up of 15 amino acids. The CDR3 region has the DNA TGCGCCAGCTCTTCAGCGGGAGTTTACACCGGGGAGCTGTTTTTT. Translated, it gives CASSSAGVYTGELFF.

This chain joins TRBV10-1 and TRBJ2-1; TRBD1 aligns across 7 bases. V shed 6 bases and J 6 bases; nucleotides not matched to a gene: 5. This CDR3 has 13 amino acids. CDR1 and CDR2 from the germline V gene are WNHNN and SYGVQD (reference sequence). CDR3 residues: CASSDTGVNEQFF. As DNA, the CDR3 is TGCGCCAGCAGCGATACAGGGGTCAATGAGCAGTTCTTC.